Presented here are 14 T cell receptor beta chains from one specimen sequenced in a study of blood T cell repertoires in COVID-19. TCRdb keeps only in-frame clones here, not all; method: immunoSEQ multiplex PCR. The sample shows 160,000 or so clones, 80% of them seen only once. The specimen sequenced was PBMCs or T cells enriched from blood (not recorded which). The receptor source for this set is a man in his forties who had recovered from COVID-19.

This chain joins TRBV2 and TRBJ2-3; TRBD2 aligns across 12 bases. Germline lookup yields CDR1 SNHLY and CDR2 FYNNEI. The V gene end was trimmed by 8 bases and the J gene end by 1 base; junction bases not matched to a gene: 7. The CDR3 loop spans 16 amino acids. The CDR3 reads CASGQTSGGGTDTQYF. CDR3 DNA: TGTGCCAGCGGGCAGACTAGCGGGGGAGGCACAGATACGCAGTATTTT.

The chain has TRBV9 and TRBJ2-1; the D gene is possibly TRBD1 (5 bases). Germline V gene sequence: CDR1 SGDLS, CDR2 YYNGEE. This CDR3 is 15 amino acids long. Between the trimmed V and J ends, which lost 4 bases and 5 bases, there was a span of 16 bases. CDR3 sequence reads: CASSLGGAADNEQFF. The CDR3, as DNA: TGTGCCAGCAGCCTAGGTGGGGCGGCGGACAATGAGCAGTTCTTC.

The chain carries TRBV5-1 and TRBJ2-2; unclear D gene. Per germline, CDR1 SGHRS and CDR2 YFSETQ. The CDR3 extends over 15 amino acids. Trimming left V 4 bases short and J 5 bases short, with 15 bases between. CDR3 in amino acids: CASSTDTSSTGELFF. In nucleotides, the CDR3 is TGCGCCAGCAGCACCGACACCAGTAGTACCGGGGAGCTGTTTTTT.

The CDR3: CASSWDRVSYNSPLHF. The CDR3 coding sequence is TGTGCCAGCAGCTGGGACAGGGTGTCCTATAATTCACCCCTCCACTTT. This rearrangement joins TRBV11-2 to TRBJ1-6; 9 bases line up with TRBD1. This CDR3 region has 16 residues. The germline V gene has CDR1 SGHAT and CDR2 FQNNGV. Unmatched junction bases numbered 2, after V lost 4 bases and J lost 1 base.

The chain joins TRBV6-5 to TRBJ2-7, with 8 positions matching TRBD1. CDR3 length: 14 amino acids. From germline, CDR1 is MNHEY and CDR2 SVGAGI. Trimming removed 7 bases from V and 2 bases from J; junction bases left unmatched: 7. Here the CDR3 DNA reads TGTGCCAGCATGTTTCAGGGGGCTGCCTACGAGCAGTACGTC. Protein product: CASMFQGAAYEQYV.

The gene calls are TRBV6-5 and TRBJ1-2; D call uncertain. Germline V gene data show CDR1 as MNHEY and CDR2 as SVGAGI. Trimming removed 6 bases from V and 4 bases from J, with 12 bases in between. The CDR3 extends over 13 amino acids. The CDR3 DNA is TGTGCCAGCAGAACGTCAGGCATCTATGGCTACACCTTC. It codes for CASRTSGIYGYTF.

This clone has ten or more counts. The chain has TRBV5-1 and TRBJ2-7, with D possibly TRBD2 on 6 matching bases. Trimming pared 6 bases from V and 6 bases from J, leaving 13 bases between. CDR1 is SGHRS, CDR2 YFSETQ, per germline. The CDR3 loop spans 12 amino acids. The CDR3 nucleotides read TGCGCCAGCACCGGGGGTGTTTGCGAGCAGTACGTC. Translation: CASTGGVCEQYV.

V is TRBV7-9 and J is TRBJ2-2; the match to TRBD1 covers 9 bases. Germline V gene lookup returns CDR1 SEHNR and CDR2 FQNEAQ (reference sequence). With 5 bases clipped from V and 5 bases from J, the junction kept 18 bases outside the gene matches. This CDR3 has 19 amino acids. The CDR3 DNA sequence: TGTGCCAGCAGCCGACTCGTGAGAGACAGGGGGAAGTTGACCGGGGAGCTGTTTTTT. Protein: CASSRLVRDRGKLTGELFF.

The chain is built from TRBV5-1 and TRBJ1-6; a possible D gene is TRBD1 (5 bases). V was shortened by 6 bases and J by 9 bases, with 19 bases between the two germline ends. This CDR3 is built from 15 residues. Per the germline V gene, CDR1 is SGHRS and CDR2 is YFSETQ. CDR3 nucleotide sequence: TGCGCCAGCACCTGGACCTCTTCGGGGGTTTCACCCCTCCACTTT. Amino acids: CASTWTSSGVSPLHF.

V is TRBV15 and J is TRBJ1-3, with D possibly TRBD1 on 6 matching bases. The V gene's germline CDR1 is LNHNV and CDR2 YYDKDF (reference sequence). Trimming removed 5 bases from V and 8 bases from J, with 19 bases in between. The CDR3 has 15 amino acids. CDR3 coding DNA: TGTGCCACCAGCCGTAATCAGGGGTCGGTGGACACCATATATTTT. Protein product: CATSRNQGSVDTIYF. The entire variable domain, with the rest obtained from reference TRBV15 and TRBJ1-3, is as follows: DAMVIQNPRYQVTQFGKPVTLSCSQTLNHNVMYWYQQKSSQAPKLLFHYYDKDFNNEADTPDNFQSRRPNTSFCFLDIRSPGLGDTAMYLCATSRNQGSVDTIYFGEGSWLTVV.

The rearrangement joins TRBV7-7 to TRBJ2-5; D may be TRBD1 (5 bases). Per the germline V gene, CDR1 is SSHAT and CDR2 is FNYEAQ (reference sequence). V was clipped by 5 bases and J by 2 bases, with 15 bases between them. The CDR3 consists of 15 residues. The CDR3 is CASSPLTGAQETQYF. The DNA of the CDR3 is TGTGCCAGCAGCCCCCTGACTGGGGCGCAAGAGACCCAGTACTTC.

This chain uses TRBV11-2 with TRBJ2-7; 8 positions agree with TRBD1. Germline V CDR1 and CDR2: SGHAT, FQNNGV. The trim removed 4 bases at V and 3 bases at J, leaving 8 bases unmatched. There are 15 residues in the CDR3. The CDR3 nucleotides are TGTGCCAGCAGCTCCCCGACAGGGGCGAGCTACGAGCAGTACGTC. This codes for CASSSPTGASYEQYV.

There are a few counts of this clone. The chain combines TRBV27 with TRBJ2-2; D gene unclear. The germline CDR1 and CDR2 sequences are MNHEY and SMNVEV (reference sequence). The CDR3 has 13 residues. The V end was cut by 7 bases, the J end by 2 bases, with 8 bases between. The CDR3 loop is CASKQINTGELFF. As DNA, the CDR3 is TGTGCCAGCAAACAGATTAACACCGGGGAGCTGTTTTTT.

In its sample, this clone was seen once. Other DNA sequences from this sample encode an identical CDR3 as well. The CDR3 spells CASSRWTSGVSTDTQYF. The CDR3 region has the DNA TGTGCCAGCAGCCGTTGGACTAGCGGGGTTAGCACAGATACGCAGTATTTT. The gene calls are TRBV2 and TRBJ2-3; 12 nucleotides align to TRBD2. The ends lost 6 bases at V and 0 bases at J; junction bases unmatched: 7. The CDR3 consists of 17 residues. Germline V gene sequence: CDR1 SNHLY, CDR2 FYNNEI.